Here is one T cell receptor beta chain with its context. This clonotype was observed once. Its specific antigen is unknown. The record has no base qualities; no much larger clone is one base away. Single-read evidence is weak. The sample belongs to a study of vaccination and CD4 T cells after COVID-19 (dated by TCRdb to between 2021 and 2024). Some background on the complete study: SARS-CoV-2 positivity had been established in the convalescent patients by nasal swab PCR, and mild disease was recorded in eight to ten of these patients and severe disease in one. In control cultures, a CEFX viral epitope pool was used as positive control, an HIV-1 Nef peptide pool was used as negative control, or no peptide was added. Post-vaccine blood samples were taken a median of approximately 70 days after the second vaccine dose, with a range of roughly 14 to 250 days. In over 8 COVID-19 convalescent patients and a few infection-naive healthy vaccine recipients, the spike-specific CD4+ TCR repertoire before mRNA vaccination was compared with the repertoire after mRNA vaccination. Overlapping spike peptide pools from SARS-CoV-2 and from the common cold coronaviruses HCoV-NL63, HCoV-OC43 and HCoV-229E were used as culture stimuli. Six males and four females were included in the convalescent cohort, with two Hispanic individuals, seven Caucasians, two Asians and one multiracial person represented. Post-COVID blood samples from convalescent patients were collected a median of about 100 days after diagnosis, with a range of 35 to 161 days. Each participant got two doses of either the Pfizer-BioNTech BNT162b2 vaccine (n=8) or the Moderna mRNA-1273 vaccine (n=2). Overall study results and their limits: The median count of SARS-CoV-2-reactive clonotypes went up from 21 after infection to about 41 after vaccination, although the change was not significant. Among the post-vaccine SARS-CoV-2-reactive clones in convalescent patients, a median around 85% showed up only after vaccination, which suggests vaccine-specific priming. The study included relatively few convalescent patients and did not analyze early timepoints after natural infection. Of the vaccine-specific clones found in convalescent patients, nearly all (304 of 307) were mono-reactive for SARS-CoV-2 spike instead of being cross-reactive with common cold coronaviruses.

Trimming at the junction amounts to 6 bases on V and 0 bases on J, and the germline ends lie 16 bases apart. Per the germline V gene, MNHNS is the CDR1 and SASEGT is the CDR2. The CDR3 has 16 amino acids, counting the end cysteine and phenylalanine. The kept DNA is CDR3 alone, 48 bases in frame from the first base. What the treatment or condition label conveys for this sample: approximately nine-day PBMC culture with coronavirus spike peptide pools or control peptides (ViraFEST assay). The ViraFEST assay was used in the study, in which antigen-specific T cells were expanded with peptide pools and expanded clonotypes were subsequently identified by TCR sequencing. Positive SARS-CoV-2 PCR tests in the convalescent patients dated from March to December 2020, before Alpha, Beta and Delta variants emerged in the United States. Each well held 2 million to 2.5 million PBMCs cultured with 10 ug/ml peptide pools in IMDM containing approximately 5% human AB serum and around 10 IU/ml IL-2. On days 3 and 7, half of the culture medium was replaced with fresh IL-2-containing medium. CD4+ T cells were isolated after about nine days of culture through negative selection using the EasySep CD4+ T cell isolation kit. Ficoll-Paque Plus gradient centrifugation was used to isolate PBMCs from whole blood, and the isolated PBMCs were then either used fresh or cryopreserved at -140C. Culture conditions were generally each tested in triplicate wells.

The receptor library was made with PCR. At the Johns Hopkins FTIC core, DNA from the cultured CD4+ T cells underwent TCR sequencing with the Oncomine TCR Beta short-read assay. Genomic DNA was extracted from the cultured CD4+ T cells with the QIAamp micro DNA kit. Oncomine TCR Beta libraries made from cultured CD4+ T cells were pooled using unique dual indexes and sequenced on an Illumina iSeq 100. Under the source paper's analysis protocol: Non-productive sequences were filtered out, and CDR3s that did not start with C, did not end with F or W, or were shorter than 7 amino acids were discarded. Antigen-specific clonotypes were identified with the MANAFEST web application by comparing peptide-stimulated wells with reference and other culture wells. To be called positive, a clone needed an FDR below 0.05, an odds ratio above 5, and a productive frequency above 0.1% in at least two of three replicate wells. Clonotypes that were significantly expanded in both SARS-CoV-2 spike wells and at least one common cold coronavirus spike condition were defined as cross-reactive. CDR3 homology was assessed with Levenshtein distances (stringdist) and unrooted phylogenetic trees (ape) in R version 3.6.1. TCRdb took the public reads, trimmed them with fastp at Q25, ran MiXCR for clone calling and kept in-frame beta chains. All rows with the same CDR3 protein become a single entry with the most common DNA and genes. V and J calls and clone size were set by TCRdb, not the authors. The sample table contains 15,000 to 20,000 distinct CDR3 sequences; only one count was recorded for approximately 55% of them. The ten largest clones take up approximately 9.9% of the sample.

The rearrangement combines TRBV6-1 with TRBJ2-3; a tentative D call is TRBD2 (6 bases match). Input material: CD4+ T cells from blood, cultured in vitro. This receptor was identified in a human donor who had recovered from COVID-19. DNA sequence: TGTGCCAGCAGAACGACTAGTTTGAAGAGCACAGATACGCAGTATTTT. Its protein reads: CASRTTSLKSTDTQYF.